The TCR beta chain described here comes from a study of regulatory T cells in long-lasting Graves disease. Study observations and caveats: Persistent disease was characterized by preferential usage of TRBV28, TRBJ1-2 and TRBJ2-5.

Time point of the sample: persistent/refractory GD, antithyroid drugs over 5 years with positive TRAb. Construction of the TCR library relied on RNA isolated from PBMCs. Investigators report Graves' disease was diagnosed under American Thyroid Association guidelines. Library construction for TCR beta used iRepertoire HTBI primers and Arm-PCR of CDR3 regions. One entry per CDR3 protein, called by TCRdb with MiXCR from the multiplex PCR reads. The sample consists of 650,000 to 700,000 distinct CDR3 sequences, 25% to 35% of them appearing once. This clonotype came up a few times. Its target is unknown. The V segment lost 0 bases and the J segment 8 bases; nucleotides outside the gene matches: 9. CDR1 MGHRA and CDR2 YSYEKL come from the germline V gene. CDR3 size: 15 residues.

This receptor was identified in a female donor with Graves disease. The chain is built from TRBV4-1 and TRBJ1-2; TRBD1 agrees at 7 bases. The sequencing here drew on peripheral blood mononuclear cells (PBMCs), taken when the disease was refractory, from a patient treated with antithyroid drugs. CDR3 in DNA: TGCGCCAGCAGCCAAGATTGGAGTCTACAGGGGGGCTACACCTTC. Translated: CASSQDWSLQGGYTF.